A single T cell receptor (beta chain) is shown here with its context. Antigen specificity is unknown. TRB cDNA libraries were made by UMI-labeled 5' RACE. TCRdb re-called the 5' RACE reads; every CDR3 protein appears as one record, without DNA. The data show 84,000 or so distinct CDR3 sequences, and the top ten clones hold almost 0.55%. The data originate from a study of CXCR3-negative and CXCR3-positive naive CD8 T cells. The length of the CDR3 is 12 residues. Germline V lookup: CDR1 GTSNPN, CDR2 SVGIG (reference sequence). Study-wide points: Comparably high diversity marked both naive subsets, whereas memory CD8+ cells had much lower diversity. Hydrophobicity was higher for TRB CDR3s found in CXCR3-positive naive cells than in CXCR3-negative naive cells.

The sequence came from a human donor in good health. Some clones in this sample may be carry-over from other donors' samples. Sequencing input: naive CXCR3+ CD8+ T cells from blood. Documented subset: CD45RO-CCR7+CD27+CD95- naive CD8+ T cells expressing CXCR3 (TNR3+). The J gene is TRBJ2-1, the V gene TRBV30. This chain's CDR3 is CAWSAGSNEQFF.